This T cell receptor (beta chain) emerged from a study of early T cells in non-severe SARS-CoV-2 infection (dated by TCRdb to 2020 to 2022). Regarding the study in general: Because TCR sequencing relied on bulk RNA taken from unsorted whole blood, pairing of alpha and beta chains was not possible. Points the paper makes about the study in general: VDJdb matching was skewed toward anti-spike CD8 responses and likely underestimated virus-specific expansions, missing private and CD4 specificities.

From the germline V gene (reference sequence), CDR1 is SEHNR and CDR2 is FQNEAQ. The junction carries 2 bases between V and J, which are trimmed by 8 bases and 7 bases respectively. Including the terminal cysteine and phenylalanine, the CDR3 comprises 9 residues. The only DNA kept is the CDR3, 27 bases in frame from the first base. About this clonotype: Its specific antigen is unknown. One base away there is no much larger clone; base qualities are not given.

The study was a case-control design nested within a healthcare worker cohort in London, UK, with weekly nasopharyngeal swab PCR tests and blood sampling. Healthcare workers were enrolled in the week of the UK lockdown, from 23 to 31 March 2020, and were followed every week for up to roughly 15 weeks. Library prep was done by 5' RACE. This sample was sequenced with a NextSeq 500. Unique molecular identifiers were attached to individual cDNA molecules in the TCR library protocol so that sequencing error and PCR bias could be corrected. Both TCR alpha and beta chains were sequenced, and tight co-correlation was observed between alpha and beta sequence abundances in each sample. The study's processing was this. Decombinator V4 was used to perform V gene, J gene and CDR3 annotation of TCR sequences. TCRs were defined as expanded if a significant change between any two time points was detected under a Poisson model with p below 0.0001. TCR abundances were normalised to the total number of TCRs sequenced in each sample and reported as counts per million. MAIT TCRs were defined by TRAV1-2 paired with TRAJ12, TRAJ20 or TRAJ33, and iNKT TCRs by TRAV10 paired with TRAJ18. VDJdb, accessed 1 November 2021, was searched for CMV, EBV and SARS-CoV-2 annotated TCRs, with TCRs annotated for multiple antigens excluded. TCRdb cleaned the public reads at Q25 with fastp, built clones with MiXCR and kept in-frame beta chains. Each CDR3 protein gets just one entry, which takes the most common genes and DNA from the rows behind it. The V and J calls reflect TCRdb's pipeline rather than the authors' work. The sample records 70,000 to 95,000 distinct CDR3 sequences, roughly 14% of which are singletons. The top ten clones comprise around 0.5% of the sample.

This clonotype was sampled from an adult who was a healthcare worker with PCR-confirmed SARS-CoV-2 infection or an uninfected control (not recorded which). The sample was whole blood. The chain employs TRBV7-9 and TRBJ2-2; the D gene is not confidently resolved. The CDR3: CASGGELFF. The DNA sequence is TGTGCCAGCGGCGGGGAGCTGTTTTTT.